This T cell receptor (beta chain) was identified in a study of shared clonotypes between healthy human individuals. Study conclusions and caveats: Memory subsets generally showed lower estimated richness than naive subsets. The generation probabilities recorded for non-shared clonotypes fell below those of clonotypes shared by all four donors. The sampled material consisted only of blood, and tissue repertoires are likely to differ.

Data came from immunoSEQ multiplex PCR; TCRdb stores just in-frame clones and leaves some out. This table holds 2.5 million or so clones, just over 90% found once. The investigators split CD4+ cells into a CD45RA+ naive subset and a CD45RA-negative memory subset. About this clone itself: Its antigen is currently unknown. The identical CDR3 is also encoded by other nucleotide sequences in the sample.

The receptor comes from a man between 18 and 29 years old in good health. Sequenced input: naive CD4+ T cells sorted from blood. Subset here: CD45RA+ positively selected.

CDR3 in amino acids: CAWSEDGYGYTF. The CDR3, as DNA: TGTGCCTGGAGTGAGGATGGGTATGGCTACACCTTC. This chain links TRBV30 with TRBJ1-2; no clear D gene. CDR1 GTSNPN and CDR2 SVGIG come from the germline V gene (reference sequence). The V gene lost 1 base and the J gene lost 5 bases, with 8 bases spanning the gap. There are 12 residues in the CDR3.